One sample yielded the 21 T cell receptor beta chains listed below, sequenced in a study of blood T cell repertoires in COVID-19. Assay: immunoSEQ multiplex PCR; the TCRdb copy retains only in-frame clones and omits some. The table has hundreds of thousands of clones, roughly nine tenths seen once. Sequencing used PBMCs or T cells enriched from blood (not recorded which). Receptors were obtained from a woman aged 25-40 years who had recovered from COVID-19.

This clone was picked up one time. The chain uses TRBV2 and TRBJ2-5, with 10 bases fitting TRBD1. This CDR3 spans 12 amino acids. The trim removed 11 bases at V and 7 bases at J, leaving 7 bases unmatched. Per the germline V gene, CDR1 is SNHLY and CDR2 is FYNNEI. CDR3 protein: CAGSRDRGTQYF. The CDR3, as DNA: TGTGCCGGGTCCCGGGACAGGGGGACCCAGTACTTC.

The chain employs TRBV28 and TRBJ1-5; tentative D call: TRBD1 (6 bases). The CDR3 has 14 amino acids. V was clipped by 11 bases and J by 2 bases, with 16 bases between them. Per germline, CDR1 MDHEN and CDR2 SYDVKM. CDR3 coding DNA: TGTGCCGCGAGAACAGGGTCGGGCAATCAGCCCCAGCATTTT. Its protein is CAARTGSGNQPQHF.

The chain's CDR3 is CASSLYIGGSGNTIYF. The CDR3 DNA reads TGTGCCAGCAGTTTATATATCGGGGGCTCTGGAAACACCATATATTTT. The gene calls are TRBV28 and TRBJ1-3, with a tentative D call TRBD1 (5 bases). The V gene lost 1 base and the J gene lost 0 bases, with 10 bases spanning the gap. The length of the CDR3 is 16 residues. Germline V gene sequence: CDR1 MDHEN, CDR2 SYDVKM.

The gene calls are TRBV7-9 and TRBJ1-4; 7 bases fit TRBD1. The germline V gene encodes CDR1 SEHNR and CDR2 FQNEAQ (reference sequence). With V trimmed by 6 bases and J by 9 bases, 13 bases remained unmatched. There are 15 residues in the CDR3. The chain's CDR3 is CASSSQGDTDQKLFF. Here the CDR3 DNA reads TGTGCCAGCAGTTCCCAGGGGGACACGGATCAAAAACTGTTTTTT.

This sequence joins TRBV10-1 and TRBJ2-7; 11 bases are a match to TRBD2. The V and J ends lost 8 bases and 1 base, in that order; junction bases with no gene match: 7. The CDR3 length is 15 residues. Germline CDR1 WNHNN, CDR2 SYGVQD (reference sequence). The CDR3: CASGNSGGDSYEQYF. The CDR3 DNA is TGCGCCAGCGGTAATAGCGGGGGGGATTCCTACGAGCAGTACTTC.

This clone was observed once. In DNA, the CDR3 is TGTGCCAGCAGCTTAGAAGAGAGAGGCGCCGGGTCCTACGAGCAGTACTTC. It is translated as CASSLEERGAGSYEQYF. V is TRBV11-2 and J is TRBJ2-7; no definite D call. The germline V and J ends were trimmed by 0 bases and 1 base, with 16 bases remaining between them. Germline V CDR1 and CDR2: SGHAT, FQNNGV. This CDR3 has 17 amino acids.

The V gene is TRBV28, the J gene TRBJ2-7; D is perhaps TRBD2 (5 bases). Germline loops: CDR1 MDHEN, CDR2 SYDVKM. V shed 2 bases and J shed 9 bases, with 17 bases lying between them. The length of the CDR3 is 14 residues. CDR3 nucleotide sequence: TGTGCCAGCAGTTTACGAAGAGGGTCAGGATGGCAGTACTTC. This codes for CASSLRRGSGWQYF.

Regarding this clone: In the same sample, other DNA sequences code for this CDR3. The rearrangement links TRBV28 to TRBJ1-2; TRBD1 is a possible D gene (5 bases). Trimming took 4 bases from V and 4 from J, leaving 7 bases between them. This CDR3 spans 12 amino acids. Germline CDR1 reads MDHEN; CDR2 reads SYDVKM. CDR3: CASSSDSYGYTF. Here the CDR3 DNA reads TGTGCCAGCAGTTCCGACAGCTATGGCTACACCTTC.

The chain's CDR3 is CASSGGQGSWLTYNEQFF. The CDR3 DNA reads TGTGCCAGCAGCGGGGGACAGGGGTCTTGGCTTACCTACAATGAGCAGTTCTTC. The V gene is TRBV5-6, the J gene TRBJ2-1; 10 bases are a match to TRBD1. CDR1 is SGHDT, CDR2 YYEEEE, per germline. The CDR3 runs to 18 residues. The V gene end was trimmed by 4 bases and the J gene end by 2 bases; junction bases not matched to a gene: 12.

In its sample, this clone was seen once. This chain connects TRBV5-1 to TRBJ2-1; TRBD2 aligns across 9 bases. V lost 5 bases to trimming and J lost 2 bases; unmatched junction nucleotides: 8. Looked up from germline, CDR1 is SGHRS and CDR2 is YFSETQ. The CDR3 runs 16 residues. The CDR3 sequence: CASRRTGTSPYNEQFF. Here the CDR3 DNA reads TGCGCCAGCAGACGGACCGGGACTAGCCCCTACAATGAGCAGTTCTTC.

V and J are TRBV25-1 and TRBJ2-7; the match to TRBD2 covers 7 bases. From germline, CDR1 is MGHDK and CDR2 SYGVNS. The V segment lost 4 bases and the J segment 6 bases; nucleotides outside the gene matches: 9. This CDR3 has 14 residues. Here the CDR3 reads CASSGEQRGVEQYF. The CDR3 nucleotides are TGTGCCAGCAGTGGGGAACAGCGGGGTGTCGAGCAGTACTTC.

V gene TRBV18 combines with J gene TRBJ1-2; D gene unclear. V lost 1 base, J lost 6 bases, and 9 bases lay in between. This CDR3 has 13 residues. Looked up from germline, CDR1 is KGHSH and CDR2 is LQKENI. DNA for the CDR3: TGTGCCAGCTCACCACTCACACACGATGGCTACACCTTC. Its translation: CASSPLTHDGYTF.

The rearrangement joins TRBV7-2 to TRBJ2-7; D is possibly TRBD2 (7 bases). Germline V lookup: CDR1 SGHTA, CDR2 FQGNSA. V lost 7 bases to trimming and J lost 6 bases, with 22 bases between them. The CDR3 consists of 15 residues. Here the CDR3 DNA reads TGTGCCAGCAAACCGAGTCCGGGGGGCTTTTTCGAGCAGTACTTC. Its protein is CASKPSPGGFFEQYF.

The J gene is TRBJ1-1, the V gene TRBV28; possibly TRBD1 for D (6 bases). V dropped 3 bases and J dropped 7 bases, with 15 bases sitting between them. This CDR3 has 14 amino acids. Germline CDR1 is MDHEN and CDR2 is SYDVKM. CDR3 in DNA: TGTGCCAGCAGTTTGGCCCGGACAGTCGGTGAAGCTTTCTTT. It encodes CASSLARTVGEAFF.

This clone was detected only a few times. The chain employs TRBV15 and TRBJ2-2; a weak D match, TRBD2 (5 bases). Germline V lookup: CDR1 LNHNV, CDR2 YYDKDF (reference sequence). V gave up 1 base and J gave up 6 bases, with 18 bases separating them. This CDR3 is built from 17 residues. The chain's CDR3 is CATSRGAVSRGSGELFF. CDR3 DNA: TGTGCCACCAGCAGAGGCGCCGTGTCGAGAGGGTCCGGGGAGCTGTTTTTT.

The chain uses TRBV28 and TRBJ2-1; 9 nucleotides line up with TRBD1. The V segment lost 6 bases and the J segment 3 bases; nucleotides outside the gene matches: 6. The CDR3 contains 15 residues. Germline CDR1 reads MDHEN; CDR2 reads SYDVKM. CDR3 in amino acids: CASRDGQGHYNEQFF. The CDR3 DNA follows: TGTGCCAGCAGAGACGGACAGGGGCACTACAATGAGCAGTTCTTC.

The chain has TRBV7-2 and TRBJ1-2, with 7 bases lining up with TRBD1. This CDR3 spans 16 amino acids. Germline trimming cut 4 bases from V and 4 bases from J; bases unmatched to any gene: 12. Germline values: CDR1 SGHTA, CDR2 FQGNSA. CDR3 bases: TGTGCCAGCAGCTCCCCGGGACAGACCAACTTCTATGGCTACACCTTC. Protein sequence: CASSSPGQTNFYGYTF.

The J gene is TRBJ1-6, the V gene TRBV2; D is unresolved. Germline CDR1 is SNHLY and CDR2 is FYNNEI. The CDR3 is 14 residues long. Trimming pared 2 bases from V and 10 bases from J, leaving 12 bases between. The CDR3 loop is CASSELTPGSPLHF. CDR3 DNA: TGTGCCAGCAGTGAACTGACACCCGGCTCACCCCTCCACTTT.

The chain recombines TRBV19 with TRBJ1-2; TRBD1 agrees at 9 bases. The V segment lost 3 bases and the J segment 5 bases; nucleotides outside the gene matches: 7. CDR1 and CDR2 from the germline V gene are LNHDA and SQIVND (reference sequence). The CDR3 contains 15 residues. The chain's CDR3 is CASSIVGQGRYGYTF. In DNA form, the CDR3 reads TGTGCCAGTAGTATTGTGGGACAGGGCCGATATGGCTACACCTTC.

This clone was found once. The J gene is TRBJ1-2, the V gene TRBV27, with 7 positions matching TRBD1. The junction had 7 bases not matched to a gene; V was cut back by 6 bases and J by 3 bases. Germline V gene lookup returns CDR1 MNHEY and CDR2 SMNVEV (reference sequence). The CDR3 sequence is 14 residues long. The CDR3 DNA reads TGTGCCAGCAGAAACAGGGGAGGTTACTATGGCTACACCTTC. Translated: CASRNRGGYYGYTF.

This clone was detected a few times. V is TRBV3-1 (or the pseudogene TRBV3-2) and J is TRBJ1-2; no clear D. CDR1 and CDR2 (germline): LGHDT, YNNKEL (reference sequence). V shed 1 base and J shed 0 bases, with 9 bases lying between them. This CDR3 region has 15 residues. CDR3 protein: CASSQGGKSNYGYTF. The CDR3 bases are TGTGCCAGCAGCCAAGGAGGGAAATCTAACTATGGCTACACCTTC.